The 13 T cell receptor beta chains below all came from one sample that was sequenced in a study of PD-1 blockade in classical Hodgkin lymphoma. The time point here: cycle 4 day 1 (C4D1), after less than seven weeks of nivolumab. Every patient relapsed after autologous stem cell transplantation, and brentuximab vedotin exposure varied. Here immunoSEQ multiplex PCR was the method, and the copy in TCRdb shows in-frame clones only, minus some. The sample lists tens of thousands of clones, over 65% occurring once. This specimen consisted of peripheral blood mononuclear cells (PBMCs), obtained before the fourth cycle of nivolumab. These receptors originate from a human donor with classical Hodgkin lymphoma.

The rearrangement links TRBV28 to TRBJ1-1; D unclear. Trimming removed 5 bases from V and 4 bases from J, with 14 bases in between. Germline CDR1 reads MDHEN; CDR2 reads SYDVKM. The CDR3 length is 14 residues. The CDR3 protein is CASSRTRLGTEAFF. CDR3 sequence (DNA): TGTGCCAGCAGTAGGACCCGCCTGGGCACTGAAGCTTTCTTT.

This clone occurred once. The chain is built from TRBV19 and TRBJ2-7, with 11 bases aligning to TRBD2. V shed 4 bases and J 0 bases; nucleotides not matched to a gene: 8. The CDR3 has 17 residues. The V gene's germline CDR1 is LNHDA and CDR2 SQIVND (reference sequence). The CDR3 coding sequence is TGTGCCAGTAGTAACTTACTAGCGGGGGCGAGCTCCTACGAGCAGTACTTC. This encodes CASSNLLAGASSYEQYF.

The V gene is TRBV18, the J gene TRBJ1-1; D is undetermined. This CDR3 spans 13 amino acids. V lost 4 bases to trimming and J lost 2 bases, with 8 bases between them. The germline gives CDR1 KGHSH, CDR2 LQKENI. The CDR3 nucleotides are TGTGCCAGCTCACTGACACCAAACACTGAAGCTTTCTTT. Translating it yields CASSLTPNTEAFF.

V usage is TRBV20-1 and J usage is TRBJ2-7, with D maybe TRBD2 (5 bases). The germline V gene encodes CDR1 DFQATT and CDR2 SNEGSKA (reference sequence). This CDR3 is 11 amino acids long. V lost 4 bases and J 2 bases, leaving 6 bases between the germline ends. The DNA for the CDR3 is TGCAGTGCTATGAGGGCCTACGAGCAGTACTTC. This translates into CSAMRAYEQYF.

A single count supports this clone. J is TRBJ1-6 and V is TRBV5-4; D might be TRBD1 (5 bases). The CDR3 runs to 14 residues. CDR1 and CDR2 from the germline V gene are SGHNT and YYREEE (reference sequence). Trimming cost V 4 bases and J 9 bases, with 14 bases left between them. The chain's CDR3 is CASSSGTEISPLHF. In nucleotides, the CDR3 is TGTGCCAGCAGCAGCGGGACGGAAATTTCACCCCTCCACTTT.

CDR3 residues: CASSVKWTNEQFF. CDR3 in DNA: TGTGCCAGTAGCGTCAAATGGACTAATGAGCAGTTCTTC. The chain employs TRBV19 and TRBJ2-1; TRBD2 might be the D (5 bases). Germline V gene sequence: CDR1 LNHDA, CDR2 SQIVND (reference sequence). Trimming pared 6 bases from V and 7 bases from J, leaving 13 bases between. The CDR3 totals 13 residues.

This clone was seen a handful of times. V is TRBV29-1 and J is TRBJ1-1, with 8 bases identical to TRBD1. J was trimmed by 5 bases and V by 6 bases; bases with no gene match: 8. The CDR3 contains 13 residues. Germline CDR1 SQVTM, CDR2 ANQGSEA. CDR3 nucleotide sequence: TGCAGCGTGGTCAGGGGGCTGGAAACTGAAGCTTTCTTT. Amino acid sequence: CSVVRGLETEAFF. Variable domain in full (rest from reference TRBV29-1 and TRBJ1-1): SAVISQKPSRDICQRGTSLTIQCQVDSQVTMMFWYRQQPGQSLTLIATANQGSEATYESGFVIDKFPISRPNLTFSTLTVSNMSPEDSSIYLCSVVRGLETEAFFGQGTRLTVV.

This chain joins TRBV5-3 and TRBJ1-5; possible D gene TRBD1, 6 bases. TRBV5-3 is annotated as an ORF whose role is uncertain. The CDR3 is 13 residues long. V dropped 9 bases and J dropped 5 bases, with 15 bases sitting between them. CDR3 loop: CATRDRLDQPQHF. Here the CDR3 DNA reads TGTGCCACTCGAGACAGGCTCGATCAGCCCCAGCATTTT.

This rearrangement joins TRBV19 to TRBJ2-1; TRBD1 aligns across 7 bases. This CDR3 has 13 residues. V trimming: 4 bases; J trimming: 6 bases; junction bases outside the gene matches: 3. CDR1 and CDR2 from the germline V gene are LNHDA and SQIVND (reference sequence). The CDR3 bases are TGTGCCAGTAGTACGGGACAGCTCAATGAGCAGTTCTTC. As protein: CASSTGQLNEQFF.

The chain employs TRBV2 and TRBJ2-5; D might be TRBD2 (6 bases). CDR1 is SNHLY, CDR2 FYNNEI, per germline. CDR3 length equals 14 residues. Trimming cost V 3 bases and J 7 bases, with 15 bases left between them. The DNA for the CDR3 is TGTGCCAGCAGTGAGCAGACGGGAGTTCGGACCCAGTACTTC. Protein: CASSEQTGVRTQYF.

The rearrangement links TRBV4-1 to TRBJ2-5; TRBD2 matches at 7 bases. The V gene end was trimmed by 1 base and the J gene end by 8 bases; junction bases not matched to a gene: 10. Per germline, CDR1 MGHRA and CDR2 YSYEKL. CDR3 size: 15 residues. As DNA, the CDR3 is TGCGCCAGCAGCCAAGGCGGTCCAGCGGGAATAACCCAGTACTTC. This codes for CASSQGGPAGITQYF.

The chain has TRBV6-1 and TRBJ2-1; 7 nucleotides match TRBD2. The germline V gene has CDR1 MNHNS and CDR2 SASEGT. This CDR3 region has 15 residues. Trimming removed 3 bases from V and 10 bases from J; junction bases left unmatched: 12. The CDR3 loop is CASSDGGSPLWEQFF. The DNA of the CDR3 is TGTGCCAGCAGTGACGGCGGGAGTCCCCTTTGGGAGCAGTTCTTC.

The CDR3 bases are TGTGCCTGGAGGGGGACAGGGACCCTCCTATATAATTCACCCCTCCACTTT. Translating gives CAWRGTGTLLYNSPLHF. This chain links TRBV30 with TRBJ1-6; 9 nucleotides align to TRBD1. CDR3 length: 17 residues. Trimming at V came to 3 bases and at J to 4 bases, leaving 10 bases not matched to a gene. Per the germline V gene, CDR1 is GTSNPN and CDR2 is SVGIG (reference sequence).